This TCR beta chain was captured by sequencing in a study of T cells in Graves' hyperthyroidism and ophthalmopathy. On the study more broadly: Staff took peripheral blood when the initial diagnosis was made, before any treatment began.

The source material, RNA transcripts, was used to amplify TCR beta CDR3 regions. First-round RT-PCR with HTBI primers amplified the TCR CDR3 region. TCRdb re-called the multiplex PCR reads through MiXCR, storing one row per CDR3 protein. The repertoire holds some 690,000 distinct CDR3 sequences, with roughly 17% as singletons. V gave up 7 bases and J gave up 4 bases, with 10 bases separating them. Germline CDR1 LNHDA, CDR2 SQIVND (reference sequence). The CDR3 totals 13 residues. At least ten counts were recorded for this clonotype. Its matching antigen is unknown. Newly diagnosed hyperthyroidism patients aged 18 to 65 years had disease lasting under 2 months. Each 10 ml fresh peripheral blood draw supplied the PBMCs. Study-wide findings and caveats: Most expanded thyroid clonotypes above 0.001 recurred in blood.

This chain joins TRBV19 and TRBJ2-2; no reliable D call. The TCR was taken from a man in his fifties with Graves' hyperthyroidism. Sequencing was done on a sample of blood. Here the CDR3 DNA reads TGTGCCAGTAAAGTAAGGACCACCGGGGAGCTGTTTTTT. It specifies CASKVRTTGELFF.